Sequencing of this TCR beta chain was carried out in a study of blood T cell repertoires in COVID-19. The wider study: Acute and convalescent COVID-19 specimens originated in the United States, Italy and Spain. From T cells, B-cell-depleted T cells, or PBMCs came the material, which was cDNA or gDNA.

Per the study methods: Reference gene primer amplification in the assay estimated nucleated cell counts. Data came from immunoSEQ multiplex PCR; TCRdb stores just in-frame clones and leaves some out. V and J calls and clone size follow that table, whereas D and trimming were derived from the DNA. The sample yields about 260,000 clones, roughly 87% seen once. CDR3 size: 12 residues. CDR1 and CDR2 (germline): SEHNR, FQNEAQ (reference sequence). This rearrangement joins TRBV7-9 to TRBJ2-7; D call uncertain. The material sequenced was peripheral blood. The source is a woman in her 50s who had recovered from COVID-19. The CDR3 here is CAIEVSSYEQYF. In DNA, the CDR3 is TGTGCAATAGAGGTGAGCTCCTACGAGCAGTACTTC.